The 16 T cell receptor beta chains reported below all come from one sample, sequenced in a study of blood T cells in healthy people across ages. The second PCR ran roughly 6 to 11 cycles with a sample-barcoded 5' primer and J-beta primers. Each CDR3 protein is one row after TCRdb ran MiXCR on the 5' RACE reads. The sample records around 1,800,000 distinct CDR3 sequences, roughly two fifths being singletons. The material sequenced was blood. The receptors derive from a human donor in good health.

This clonotype showed up just a few times. The chain couples TRBV11-2 to TRBJ2-1; D gene unclear. The V end lost 3 bases, the J end lost 4 bases, and 10 bases lay between the germline ends. Germline CDR1 is SGHAT and CDR2 is FQNNGV. The CDR3 has 14 residues. Here the CDR3 reads CASSFSPLYNEQFF. For the CDR3, the DNA is TGTGCCAGCAGCTTCTCCCCCTTATACAATGAGCAGTTCTTC.

The rearrangement links TRBV12-3 or TRBV12-4 to TRBJ1-1, with 7 bases lining up with TRBD1. Trimming took 6 bases from V and 6 from J; bases not matched to a gene: 7. This CDR3 region has 13 residues. The CDR3 sequence is CASSWQGGAEAFF. In DNA form, the CDR3 reads TGTGCCAGCAGCTGGCAGGGGGGCGCTGAAGCTTTCTTT.

The V and J genes are TRBV9 and TRBJ1-1; a weak D match, TRBD1 (6 bases). Germline-derived CDR1 and CDR2 are SGDLS and YYNGEE. The V end lost 0 bases, the J end lost 4 bases, and 13 bases lay between the germline ends. This CDR3 comprises 15 residues. The CDR3 loop is CASSVVGRGSTEAFF. The CDR3 DNA reads as TGTGCCAGCAGCGTAGTAGGCAGGGGATCCACTGAAGCTTTCTTT.

This clonotype has only a few counts. This may stem from a read error, because a much larger clone lies one nucleotide away. This chain uses TRBV12-3 or TRBV12-4 with TRBJ2-5, with 7 bases aligning to TRBD1. J lost 11 bases, V lost 7 bases, and 16 bases had no gene match. The length of the CDR3 is 14 residues. CDR3 DNA sequence: TGTGCCAGCACCCGGGACAGTTTCTACAATGAGCAGTACTTC. Translated: CASTRDSFYNEQYF.

This clonotype was seen only a few times. CDR3 nucleotide sequence: TGTGCCACCAGTGATGGGACTATTGAGCAGTTCTTC. This sequence encodes CATSDGTIEQFF. The chain carries TRBV24-1 and TRBJ2-1; 7 positions match TRBD2. Germline V lookup: CDR1 KGHDR, CDR2 SFDVKD. This CDR3 has 12 amino acids. J gave up 9 bases and V 3 bases, and 1 base lay outside the gene matches.

This clonotype was counted only a few times. The chain recombines TRBV6-6 with TRBJ2-5; TRBD2 matches 9 bases. Trimming removed 6 bases from V and 3 bases from J; junction bases left unmatched: 11. Germline V gene data show CDR1 as MNHNY and CDR2 as SVGAGI (reference sequence). This CDR3 comprises 16 residues. The CDR3 loop is CASSKTSGPPEETQYF. The CDR3 DNA reads TGTGCCAGCAGCAAGACTAGCGGTCCCCCGGAAGAGACCCAGTACTTC.

This clonotype was found a few times. The CDR3 nucleotides are TGTGCCAGCAGCCGGGTCTTTTCTAGCAATCAGCCCCAGCATTTT. Encoded protein: CASSRVFSSNQPQHF. The chain joins TRBV7-2 to TRBJ1-5; unclear D gene. Germline assignment: CDR1 SGHTA and CDR2 FQGNSA. V lost 5 bases and J 0 bases, leaving 11 bases between the germline ends. This CDR3 comprises 15 residues.

V and J are TRBV11-1 and TRBJ2-7; D not resolved. Trimming pared 6 bases from V and 5 bases from J, leaving 11 bases between. CDR3 length: 12 residues. Per germline, CDR1 SGHAT and CDR2 FQDESV (reference sequence). This chain's CDR3 is CASRGGVHEQYF. The CDR3 DNA sequence: TGTGCCAGCAGAGGTGGGGTGCACGAGCAGTACTTC.

This clonotype was observed a handful of times. In nucleotides, the CDR3 is TGTGCCAGCAGCTCCGAAGTGGGGGCCCAGTACTTC. Translation gives CASSSEVGAQYF. The chain is built from TRBV7-2 and TRBJ2-5; perhaps D is TRBD1 or TRBD2 (5 bases each). The length of the CDR3 is 12 residues. CDR1 SGHTA and CDR2 FQGNSA come from the germline V gene. V gave up 4 bases and J gave up 9 bases, with 12 bases separating them.

The chain has TRBV5-1 and TRBJ1-3, with TRBD1 matching 7 bases. This CDR3 contains 15 residues. After removal of 4 bases from V and 2 bases from J, the junction contained 6 bases not matched to a gene. The germline V gene encodes CDR1 SGHRS and CDR2 YFSETQ. CDR3 bases: TGCGCCAGCAGCGAACAGGGGACGGCTGGAAACACCATATATTTT. As protein: CASSEQGTAGNTIYF. The variable domain in full, completed from reference TRBV5-1 and TRBJ1-3, reads KAGVTQTPRYLIKTRGQQVTLSCSPISGHRSVSWYQQTPGQGLQFLFEYFSETQRNKGNFPGRFSGRQFSNSRSEMNVSTLELGDSALYLCASSEQGTAGNTIYFGEGSWLTVV.

The chain uses TRBV28 and TRBJ2-3; a possible D gene is TRBD2 (5 bases). V was cut by 0 bases and J by 3 bases, with 10 bases left in between. Germline CDR1 MDHEN, CDR2 SYDVKM. The CDR3 runs to 15 residues. CDR3 nucleotides: TGTGCCAGCAGTTTATGGAGGAGGAGGACAGATACGCAGTATTTT. Its protein product is CASSLWRRRTDTQYF. The full variable domain, its missing parts supplied by reference TRBV28 and TRBJ2-3, is DVKVTQSSRYLVKRTGEKVFLECVQDMDHENMFWYRQDPGLGLRLIYFSYDVKMKEKGDIPEGYSVSREKKERFSLILESASTNQTSMYLCASSLWRRRTDTQYFGPGTRLTVL.

This rearrangement joins TRBV6-5 to TRBJ2-4, with D hard to call. The J call could be wrong; TRBJ2-7 is a better fit for the DNA end. Germline V lookup: CDR1 MNHEY, CDR2 SVGAGI. This CDR3 contains 14 residues. Written as DNA, the CDR3 is TGTGCCAGCAGTTACTCGAACGAGTGGTACGAGCAGTACTTC. It translates to CASSYSNEWYEQYF.

In DNA, the CDR3 is TGTGCCAGTCGAGAACCGGGACGGCACTATGGCTACACCTTC. Translating gives CASREPGRHYGYTF. V usage is TRBV28 and J usage is TRBJ1-2, with D maybe TRBD1 (5 bases). Germline V gene lookup returns CDR1 MDHEN and CDR2 SYDVKM. The ends were cut back, 9 bases at V and 3 bases at J, with 17 bases in the middle. This CDR3 is 14 amino acids long.

This clonotype was seen a few times. The rearrangement uses TRBV5-1 and TRBJ1-2; tentative D call: TRBD1 (5 bases). This CDR3 contains 14 residues. With 3 bases removed from V and 0 bases from J, the gap between germline ends came to 9 bases. Germline V lookup: CDR1 SGHRS, CDR2 YFSETQ. This chain's CDR3 is CASSSGTSNYGYTF. CDR3 in DNA: TGCGCCAGCAGCTCAGGGACGTCTAACTATGGCTACACCTTC.

This clonotype was seen a handful of times. This chain links TRBV11-2 with TRBJ1-2; D gene unclear. V lost 2 bases and J 4 bases, leaving 8 bases between the germline ends. The CDR3 length is 13 residues. Germline values: CDR1 SGHAT, CDR2 FQNNGV. CDR3 sequence reads: CASSLRPPYGYTF. In DNA, the CDR3 is TGTGCCAGCAGCTTAAGGCCTCCCTATGGCTACACCTTC.

This clonotype was counted at least ten times. The V gene is TRBV12-3 or TRBV12-4, the J gene TRBJ1-2, with unresolved D. The CDR3 contains 11 residues. V shed 6 bases and J shed 8 bases, with 10 bases lying between them. CDR3 DNA sequence: TGTGCCAGCAGCTTCCCCTGGGGCTACACCTTC. As protein: CASSFPWGYTF.